This is a list of T cell receptor beta chains from one sample in a study of identifying expanded T cells in peripheral blood. The protocol was immunoSEQ multiplex PCR, while the TCRdb copy is restricted to in-frame clones and leaves out a portion. This table has about 54,000 clones, around nine tenths appearing once. The specimen was blood. These receptors all come from a person aged 18-69 years in good health. The CDR3 runs from the conserved cysteine through the conserved F or W. Fields, in order: CDR3 length, V gene, J gene, CDR3 protein.

13	TRBV30	TRBJ1-5	CAWKGTGGGPQHF
16	TRBV9	TRBJ2-3	CASSVEGTGGTDTQYF
13	TRBV11-2	TRBJ1-1	CASSYAIWTEAFF
13	TRBV5-4	TRBJ1-1	CASSHWTGAEAFF
12	TRBV29-1	TRBJ2-7	CSVGWGGYEQYF
15	TRBV5-5	TRBJ1-4	CASSFMSLSNEKLFF
13	TRBV7-6	TRBJ2-7	CASSMGQGREQYF
13	TRBV18	TRBJ2-1	CASSPSQGGEQFF
12	TRBV7-2	TRBJ2-4	CASTLQGNIQYF
11	TRBV7-2	TRBJ2-5	CASSLLGTQYF
15	TRBV14	TRBJ2-1	CASSQGWRAHNEQFF
14	TRBV19	TRBJ2-3	CASSIPSGRGPQYF
11	TRBV6-6	TRBJ1-4	CASSMNEKLFF
14	TRBV25-1	TRBJ2-5	CASSDKQRKETQYF
15	TRBV28	TRBJ1-6	CASSGGSSYNSPLHF
18	TRBV6-4	TRBJ2-1	CASSDSSVRRETYNEQFF
19	TRBV27	TRBJ2-1	CASSLTGTSLPSSYNEQFF
14	TRBV4-2	TRBJ2-5	CASSQGDSSEAQYF
20	TRBV7-8	TRBJ2-3	CASSLASPGTSGVSTDTQYF
16	TRBV5-5	TRBJ2-7	CASSLMTGGRGDEQYF
15	TRBV2	TRBJ2-7	CASSEAGRGGREQYF
13	TRBV6-5	TRBJ1-1	CASSYSKRREAFF
12	TRBV7-9	TRBJ2-5	CASRQGVETQYF
15	TRBV5-6	TRBJ2-7	CASSLNGRPTYEQYF
12	TRBV19	TRBJ2-5	CASSSVGETQYF
14	TRBV18	TRBJ1-2	CASATGGQSDGYTF
14	TRBV27	TRBJ2-2	CASSFSQGYGELFF
13	TRBV5-8	TRBJ1-5	CASTLDRNQPQHF
13	TRBV10-3	TRBJ1-5	CAISGQGDQPQHF
15	TRBV18	TRBJ1-4	CASSPDQGADEKLFF
13	TRBV27	TRBJ1-1	CASSFRANTEAFF
16	TRBV6-1	TRBJ1-3	CASSEATGSSGNTIYF
14	TRBV9	TRBJ1-1	CASSVEGRGTEAFF
13	TRBV28	TRBJ2-7	CASSRDASLEQYF
15	TRBV25-1	TRBJ2-6	CASSESRSGANVLTF
16	TRBV5-1	TRBJ2-1	CASSLNQPGLGGEQFF
15	TRBV9	TRBJ2-1	CASSVQGQGANEQFF
16	TRBV19	TRBJ1-5	CASSNRRFGGNQPQHF
16	TRBV28	TRBJ2-2	CASITERSRYTGELFF
15	TRBV25-1	TRBJ1-2	CASSQGTQGAYGYTF
13	TRBV5-4	TRBJ1-1	CASSLARNTEAFF
14	TRBV19	TRBJ1-3	CASTGQGRGNTIYF
14	TRBV7-9	TRBJ2-2	CASSPAGGKGELFF
16	TRBV5-6	TRBJ1-1	CASNLLPGSKNTEAFF
13	TRBV7-2	TRBJ2-2	CASSLRLGGELFF
12	TRBV4-3	TRBJ1-4	CAQGADREKLFF
18	TRBV9	TRBJ2-6	CASSVETGGASGANVLTF
19	TRBV21-1	TRBJ2-3	CASKTPLAGEGGDTDTQYF
13	TRBV19	TRBJ1-2	CASSRGGVYGYTF
14	TRBV9	TRBJ1-1	CASSVLGGSAEAFF
15	TRBV21-1	TRBJ2-1	CASSKAGVPYNEQFF
15	TRBV9	TRBJ2-4	CASSPRDSTQNIQYF